Given below is one T cell receptor beta chain in context. The target of this receptor is not known. It has no much larger one-base neighbor in the sample; base qualities were not kept. This record comes from a study of blood T cell repertoires in COVID-19 (TCRdb year 2020). The study in broad terms: Samples from collaborators originated in the United States, Italy and Spain and spanned both the acute and convalescent phases of COVID-19. Samples came from the ongoing ImmuneRACE study (first 160 participants) plus 1,254 subjects from 6 global collaborators. Subjects who had been exposed to COVID-19, were actively infected with it, or had recovered from it provided the deeply sampled blood TCRbeta repertoires that made up the dataset. The prospective study material was composed of cDNA or gDNA derived from T cells, B-cell-depleted T cells, or PBMCs. Where available, HLA class I and class II types were taken from metadata supplied by the sample provider and were not determined by assay-based typing. The sample metadata nearly always contained a de-identified subject ID, COVID-19 status, age in years and sex. The repertoires were released in a freely available public database intended as a resource for research on the immune response to SARS-CoV-2.

Whole blood was collected in K2EDTA tubes by collaborating institutions according to the institutions' own protocols. For TCRbeta analysis, collaborators shipped samples as frozen whole blood, isolated PBMCs, or DNA extracted from either of those sample types. Results and caveats for the whole study, not just this receptor: The quantity of clinical and demographic metadata differed by source and by participant and was supplied without curation.

TCRbeta CDR3 regions were amplified from genomic DNA using the immunoSEQ Assay, a bias-controlled multiplex PCR. Concerning the study's data processing: The number of nucleated cells in each sample was estimated from the amplification of reference gene primers within the assay. Sequence reads were collapsed and filtered to measure the absolute abundance of every unique TCRbeta CDR3 rearrangement. Productive Simpson clonality was computed per sample as the square root of Simpson's diversity index over productive rearrangements. What TCRdb holds here is the immuneACCESS table cut down to in-frame rearrangements. Part of the clones is not present; checked against another copy, under half of the missing clones reflect an unresolved V gene, and the others are unexplained. V, J and clone size are taken as reported in that table, and D and trimming were inferred from the DNA itself. The sample contains around 72,000 clones, roughly four fifths of them found a single time. Of the sample, 20% falls within the top ten clones.

CDR1 and CDR2 are read off the germline V gene as SQVTM and ANQGSEA. The CDR3 has 14 amino acids, counting the end cysteine and phenylalanine. CDR3 DNA only is kept here, 42 bases in frame from base 1. The V end gives up 6 bases and the J end 10 bases, leaving 12 bases in the junction not matched to a gene. This clonotype was obtained from a woman in her seventies with acute or convalescent COVID-19. The rearrangement joined TRBV29-1 to TRBJ1-1; TRBD1 lines up with 12 middle nucleotides. The sample consisted of peripheral blood. The base sequence is TGCAGCGTGGAACCGGGACAGGGGGCTCTAGGAGCTTTCTTT. Its protein is CSVEPGQGALGAFF. Reference TRBV29-1 and TRBJ1-1 proteins supply the regions before and after the CDR3; the full variable domain is: SAVISQKPSRDICQRGTSLTIQCQVDSQVTMMFWYRQQPGQSLTLIATANQGSEATYESGFVIDKFPISRPNLTFSTLTVSNMSPEDSSIYLCSVEPGQGALGAFFGQGTRLTVV.